These 9 T cell receptor beta chains came from one sample sequenced in a study of cytomegalovirus exposure and HLA in healthy donors. 13 Jbeta primers and 60 Vbeta primers were used for the PCR. Clones were sequenced by immunoSEQ multiplex PCR, and TCRdb holds only the in-frame ones, with some missing. Of 130,000 or so clones listed, around 79% are singletons. The sequenced sample consisted of PBMCs. The source is a woman between 18 and 29 years old in good health and CMV-seronegative.

This clone was seen more than once but under ten times. The chain joins TRBV5-4 to TRBJ2-7, with D possibly being TRBD1 (6 bases). The CDR3 loop spans 12 amino acids. Germline CDR1 and CDR2: SGHNT and YYREEE (reference sequence). Deletions cut 0 bases from V and 6 bases from J, with 7 bases between. DNA for the CDR3: TGTGCCAGCAGCTTGGTAGGGGGCGAGCAGTACTTC. Encoded protein: CASSLVGGEQYF.

This clone appeared once. This sequence joins TRBV18 and TRBJ2-3; D not certain. Germline loops: CDR1 KGHSH, CDR2 LQKENI. With 6 bases removed from V and 6 bases from J, the gap between germline ends came to 16 bases. The CDR3 contains 14 residues. DNA of the CDR3: TGTGCCAGCTCTAGTCTGCCATCCGGGGATACGCAGTATTTT. It is translated as CASSSLPSGDTQYF.

V and J are TRBV11-2 and TRBJ2-1; weak D call: TRBD2 (6 bases). V was pared by 6 bases and J by 7 bases, with 7 bases between. Germline values: CDR1 SGHAT, CDR2 FQNNGV. This CDR3 has 11 residues. The CDR3 bases are TGTGCCAGCAGTGGACTAAATGAGCAGTTCTTC. It encodes CASSGLNEQFF.

This chain joins TRBV18 and TRBJ1-4; TRBD1 might be the D (6 bases). The germline gives CDR1 KGHSH, CDR2 LQKENI. The length of the CDR3 is 13 residues. Trimming took 3 bases from V and 8 from J, leaving 10 bases between them. The CDR3 spells CASSPQGSEKLFF. DNA for the CDR3: TGTGCCAGCTCACCCCAGGGGAGCGAAAAACTGTTTTTT.

This chain connects TRBV4-3 to TRBJ1-4; D gene uncertain. Trimming left V 4 bases short and J 8 bases short, with 14 bases between. CDR1 and CDR2 from the germline V gene are LGHNA and YSLEER. This CDR3 is built from 14 residues. In nucleotides, the CDR3 is TGCGCCAGCAGCCGGCAACGGAGGGTCGAAAAACTGTTTTTT. Amino acid sequence: CASSRQRRVEKLFF.

The chain joins TRBV27 to TRBJ2-4, with TRBD2 identical over 10 bases. This CDR3 spans 19 amino acids. CDR1 MNHEY and CDR2 SMNVEV come from the germline V gene (reference sequence). V trimming: 2 bases; J trimming: 0 bases; junction bases outside the gene matches: 10. The CDR3 protein is CASSLAGVAGGVAKNIQYF. CDR3 DNA: TGTGCCAGCAGTTTAGCGGGGGTAGCGGGAGGAGTAGCCAAAAACATTCAGTACTTC.

J is TRBJ2-3 and V is TRBV11-3; no firm D call. The germline gives CDR1 SGHNT, CDR2 YENEEA. V dropped 3 bases and J dropped 0 bases, with 4 bases sitting between them. The CDR3 has 13 amino acids. The CDR3 region is CASSFLSTDTQYF. CDR3 in DNA: TGTGCCAGCAGCTTTCTTAGCACAGATACGCAGTATTTT.

The V and J genes are TRBV9 and TRBJ1-5; tentative D call: TRBD1 (5 bases). The germline V gene has CDR1 SGDLS and CDR2 YYNGEE. CDR3 size: 18 residues. V gave up 0 bases and J gave up 0 bases, with 16 bases separating them. CDR3 sequence (DNA): TGTGCCAGCAGCGTAGGAGACAGCGAAGCTGATAGCAATCAGCCCCAGCATTTT. This encodes CASSVGDSEADSNQPQHF. The variable domain in full, completed from reference TRBV9 and TRBJ1-5, reads DSGVTQTPKHLITATGQRVTLRCSPRSGDLSVYWYQQSLDQGLQFLIQYYNGEERAKGNILERFSAQQFPDLHSELNLSSLELGDSALYFCASSVGDSEADSNQPQHFGDGTRLSIL.

The chain uses TRBV7-3 and TRBJ2-5; the D gene is possibly TRBD2 (6 bases). The CDR3 contains 14 residues. Trimming pared 1 base from V and 2 bases from J, leaving 8 bases between. Germline-derived CDR1 and CDR2 are SGHTA and FQGTGA. The CDR3 spells CASSLMGGQETQYF. The CDR3 region has the DNA TGTGCCAGCAGCTTAATGGGGGGACAAGAGACCCAGTACTTC. Supplemented by reference TRBV7-3 and TRBJ2-5, the full variable domain reads GAGVSQTPSNKVTEKGKYVELRCDPISGHTALYWYRQSLGQGPEFLIYFQGTGAADDSGLPNDRFFAVRPEGSVSTLKIQRTERGDSAVYLCASSLMGGQETQYFGPGTRLLVL.